Presented here are 20 T cell receptor beta chains from one specimen sequenced in a study of blood T cell repertoires in COVID-19. Assay used: immunoSEQ multiplex PCR; TCRdb lists only in-frame clones, some missing. Of hundreds of thousands of clones listed, 75% to 90% were seen once; the top ten hold over 10%. The specimen was peripheral blood. Every receptor here comes from a woman in her fifties or sixties with active or convalescent COVID-19.

J is TRBJ2-3 and V is TRBV7-9; D gene unclear. The CDR3 is made up of 14 amino acids. Trimming took off 6 bases at V and 0 bases at J, with 10 bases between the two ends. The germline V gene has CDR1 SEHNR and CDR2 FQNEAQ (reference sequence). CDR3 bases: TGTGCCAGCAGTTTCAGTCCGAGCACAGATACGCAGTATTTT. Protein product: CASSFSPSTDTQYF.

This clone occurred once. The chain combines TRBV5-1 with TRBJ1-1; the D gene is possibly TRBD1 (5 bases). The V gene lost 4 bases and the J gene lost 5 bases, with 21 bases spanning the gap. The CDR3 runs 16 residues. Looked up from germline, CDR1 is SGHRS and CDR2 is YFSETQ. The CDR3 DNA reads as TGCGCCAGCAGCGTTGACCTCCAGGGTGGCAGGACTGAAGCTTTCTTT. The encoded protein is CASSVDLQGGRTEAFF. The whole variable domain, filled in from reference TRBV5-1 and TRBJ1-1, reads KAGVTQTPRYLIKTRGQQVTLSCSPISGHRSVSWYQQTPGQGLQFLFEYFSETQRNKGNFPGRFSGRQFSNSRSEMNVSTLELGDSALYLCASSVDLQGGRTEAFFGQGTRLTVV.

The chain combines TRBV5-1 with TRBJ2-2; D unresolved. From germline, CDR1 is SGHRS and CDR2 YFSETQ. V lost 0 bases and J 2 bases, leaving 11 bases between the germline ends. CDR3 length: 16 residues. CDR3 protein: CASSLDLGLNTGELFF. The CDR3 DNA reads as TGCGCCAGCAGCTTGGATCTGGGCCTAAACACCGGGGAGCTGTTTTTT.

The CDR3 is CASNPLPSTGGYTF. CDR3 sequence (DNA): TGTGCCAGCAACCCGCTACCCAGCACGGGGGGCTACACCTTC. This sequence joins TRBV5-5 and TRBJ1-2; the D is unclear. The CDR3 spans 14 residues. Per the germline V gene, CDR1 is SGHKS and CDR2 is YYEKEE (reference sequence). Trimming left V 6 bases short and J 8 bases short, with 20 bases between.

V usage is TRBV6-5 and J usage is TRBJ1-3; no reliable D call. V lost 5 bases, J lost 8 bases, and 10 bases lay in between. The length of the CDR3 is 12 residues. CDR1 is MNHEY, CDR2 SVGAGI, per germline. DNA for the CDR3: TGTGCCAGCAGTCCACCGAGTGACACCATATATTTT. Encoded protein: CASSPPSDTIYF.

The chain uses TRBV19 and TRBJ1-2, with 8 positions matching TRBD1. Looked up from germline, CDR1 is LNHDA and CDR2 is SQIVND (reference sequence). CDR3 length: 15 amino acids. V lost 3 bases to trimming and J lost 3 bases; unmatched junction nucleotides: 6. CDR3 sequence: CASSIRQGAHYGYTF. DNA for the CDR3: TGTGCCAGTAGTATTCGGCAGGGGGCCCACTATGGCTACACCTTC.

V gene TRBV3-1 (or the pseudogene TRBV3-2) combines with J gene TRBJ2-7; D unclear. The CDR3 is 14 amino acids. Germline V gives CDR1 LGHDT, CDR2 YNNKEL (reference sequence). Trimming left V 1 base short and J 2 bases short, with 9 bases between. DNA of the CDR3: TGTGCCAGCAGCCAAGTTCCCTGGCCCTACGAGCAGTACTTC. Its protein is CASSQVPWPYEQYF.

The chain is built from TRBV7-3 and TRBJ2-5, with TRBD2 matching over 8 bases. There are 15 residues in the CDR3. The J segment lost 1 base and the V segment lost 5 bases, leaving 6 bases of the junction unmatched. CDR1 and CDR2 (germline): SGHTA, FQGTGA. CDR3 sequence (DNA): TGTGCCAGCAGCCCCGGGGGGGCGGTCCAAGAGACCCAGTACTTC. Amino acids: CASSPGGAVQETQYF.

This chain joins TRBV11-3 and TRBJ2-7; TRBD1 matches 8 bases. Germline V gives CDR1 SGHNT, CDR2 YENEEA. Losses at the gene ends were 4 bases for V and 2 bases for J; bases not matched to a gene: 7. The CDR3 spans 15 residues. This CDR3 is CASSYAQGEAYEQYF. The CDR3 region has the DNA TGTGCCAGCAGCTACGCACAGGGGGAGGCCTACGAGCAGTACTTC.

The rearrangement links TRBV30 to TRBJ1-3, with TRBD1 identical over 7 bases. CDR3 length equals 14 residues. Germline assignment: CDR1 GTSNPN and CDR2 SVGIG (reference sequence). J was trimmed by 0 bases and V by 4 bases; bases with no gene match: 3. This CDR3 is CAWTRGTSGNTIYF. CDR3 nucleotides: TGTGCCTGGACCAGGGGGACCTCTGGAAACACCATATATTTT.

The chain employs TRBV7-9 and TRBJ2-3, with 7 nucleotides matching TRBD2. The CDR3 is 15 residues long. Trimming cost V 3 bases and J 4 bases; bases outside gene matches: 7. Germline CDR1 SEHNR, CDR2 FQNEAQ (reference sequence). The CDR3 region has the DNA TGTGCCAGCAGCTTCGGGGCGGGGGTCGCAGATACGCAGTATTTT. This codes for CASSFGAGVADTQYF. Complete variable domain (other parts from reference TRBV7-9 and TRBJ2-3): DTGVSQNPRHKITKRGQNVTFRCDPISEHNRLYWYRQTLGQGPEFLTYFQNEAQLEKSRLLSDRFSAERPKGSFSTLEIQRTEQGDSAMYLCASSFGAGVADTQYFGPGTRLTVL.

This chain connects TRBV3-1 (or the pseudogene TRBV3-2) to TRBJ1-1; tentative D call: TRBD1 (5 bases). This CDR3 has 14 residues. V was clipped by 5 bases and J by 2 bases, with 12 bases between them. From germline, CDR1 is LGHDT and CDR2 YNNKEL (reference sequence). For the CDR3, the DNA is TGTGCCAGCAGCGAAAGGGGCGATAACACTGAAGCTTTCTTT. Protein product: CASSERGDNTEAFF.

The chain has TRBV3-1 (or the pseudogene TRBV3-2) and TRBJ1-2, with 9 nucleotides matching TRBD1. V lost 6 bases, J lost 4 bases, and 3 bases stayed unmatched. The CDR3 runs to 13 residues. CDR1 and CDR2 (germline): LGHDT, YNNKEL (reference sequence). CDR3 nucleotides: TGTGCCAGCAGGGACAGGGGCGGCTATGGCTACACCTTC. Its translation is CASRDRGGYGYTF.

V is TRBV3-1 (or the pseudogene TRBV3-2) and J is TRBJ1-3; TRBD1 might be the D (6 bases). The germline V gene has CDR1 LGHDT and CDR2 YNNKEL (reference sequence). The V and J ends lost 3 bases and 0 bases respectively, with 12 bases between them. This CDR3 is 16 amino acids long. The CDR3 nucleotides read TGTGCCAGCAGCCAGGGGGCACCGGGCTCTGGAAACACCATATATTTT. Residues: CASSQGAPGSGNTIYF.

This chain uses TRBV6-2 or TRBV6-3 with TRBJ1-5, with 7 bases identical to TRBD1. The germline CDR1 and CDR2 sequences are MNHEY and SVGEGT. The CDR3 runs to 18 residues. After removal of 2 bases from V and 0 bases from J, the junction contained 10 bases not matched to a gene. The CDR3 DNA sequence: TGTGCCAGCAGTTACACACTCCGACAGGGAACTAGCAATCAGCCCCAGCATTTT. Encoded protein: CASSYTLRQGTSNQPQHF.

The rearrangement joins TRBV21-1 to TRBJ1-2; TRBD1, the D gene given by the table, was not confirmed from the DNA. TRBV21-1 constitutes a pseudogene. The CDR3 runs to 14 residues. The CDR3 loop is CASSKIGQGNGYTF. The CDR3 DNA reads as TGTGCCAGCAGCAAAATAGGACAGGGTAATGGCTACACCTTC.

This clone was seen only once. The V call is TRBV18, the J call TRBJ1-5; TRBD1 matches at 9 bases. The CDR3 sequence is 18 residues long. Germline V gene data show CDR1 as KGHSH and CDR2 as LQKENI. J was trimmed by 0 bases and V by 3 bases; bases with no gene match: 9. The CDR3: CASSPPGQGYYSNQPQHF. The CDR3, as DNA: TGTGCCAGCTCACCTCCGGGACAGGGATATTATAGCAATCAGCCCCAGCATTTT.

V gene TRBV30 combines with J gene TRBJ1-3; D not certain. V was cut by 4 bases and J by 0 bases, with 13 bases left in between. The CDR3 is 15 residues long. Germline-derived CDR1 and CDR2 are GTSNPN and SVGIG (reference sequence). CDR3 sequence reads: CAWIFKGSSGNTIYF. The CDR3, as DNA: TGTGCCTGGATTTTTAAAGGGAGCTCTGGAAACACCATATATTTT.

The V call is TRBV30, the J call TRBJ1-2; 9 bases are a match to TRBD1. Germline CDR1 and CDR2: GTSNPN and SVGIG (reference sequence). The CDR3 length is 14 residues. The junction had 13 bases not matched to a gene; V was cut back by 7 bases and J by 7 bases. The CDR3, as DNA: TGTGCCTATCACAGGGGGCGAGGAATTGGTGGCTACACCTTC. This translates into CAYHRGRGIGGYTF.

The V gene is TRBV7-9, the J gene TRBJ2-3; 7 bases align to TRBD1. CDR3 length equals 15 residues. Unmatched junction bases numbered 5, after V lost 0 bases and J lost 5 bases. Germline loops: CDR1 SEHNR, CDR2 FQNEAQ (reference sequence). In DNA, the CDR3 is TGTGCCAGCAGCTTAGCAGGGGGCAGAGGAGATACGCAGTATTTT. This translates into CASSLAGGRGDTQYF.